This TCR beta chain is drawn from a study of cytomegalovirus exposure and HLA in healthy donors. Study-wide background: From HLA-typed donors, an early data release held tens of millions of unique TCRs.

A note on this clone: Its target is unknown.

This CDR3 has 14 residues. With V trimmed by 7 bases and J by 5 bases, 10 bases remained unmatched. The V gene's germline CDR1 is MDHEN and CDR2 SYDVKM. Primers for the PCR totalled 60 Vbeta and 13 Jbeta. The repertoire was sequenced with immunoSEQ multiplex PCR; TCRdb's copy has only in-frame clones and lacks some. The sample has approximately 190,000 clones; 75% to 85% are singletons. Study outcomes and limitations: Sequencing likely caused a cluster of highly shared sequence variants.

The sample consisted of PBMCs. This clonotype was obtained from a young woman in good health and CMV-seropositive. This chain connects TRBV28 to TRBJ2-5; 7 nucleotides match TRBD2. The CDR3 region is CASNKGRVWETQYF. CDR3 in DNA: TGTGCCAGCAATAAGGGGAGGGTGTGGGAGACCCAGTACTTC.